This record looks at one T cell receptor beta chain sequence and its context. Its antigen is not known. The data stem from a study of early T cells in non-severe SARS-CoV-2 infection. Looking at the study overall: Bulk RNA from unsorted whole blood was sequenced; chains were unpaired.

Overall study findings and caveats: The study's VDJdb matching favored anti-spike CD8 responses and missed private and CD4 specificities.

TCRdb reprocessed the 5' RACE reads via MiXCR and lists one record per CDR3 protein. The data show over 95,000 distinct CDR3 sequences, over 15% seen once. The sequence was collected from an adult who was a healthcare worker with PCR-confirmed SARS-CoV-2 infection or an uninfected control (not recorded which). Sequenced input: whole blood.

CDR3 loop: CASSLGGGLETQYF. CDR3 DNA sequence: TGTGCCAGCAGCCTTGGAGGGGGCCTAGAGACCCAGTACTTC. The V gene is TRBV5-6, the J gene TRBJ2-5, with D tentatively TRBD1 (7 bases). This CDR3 comprises 14 residues. Trimming stripped 4 bases from V and 4 bases from J, with 14 bases between. The germline V gene has CDR1 SGHDT and CDR2 YYEEEE.